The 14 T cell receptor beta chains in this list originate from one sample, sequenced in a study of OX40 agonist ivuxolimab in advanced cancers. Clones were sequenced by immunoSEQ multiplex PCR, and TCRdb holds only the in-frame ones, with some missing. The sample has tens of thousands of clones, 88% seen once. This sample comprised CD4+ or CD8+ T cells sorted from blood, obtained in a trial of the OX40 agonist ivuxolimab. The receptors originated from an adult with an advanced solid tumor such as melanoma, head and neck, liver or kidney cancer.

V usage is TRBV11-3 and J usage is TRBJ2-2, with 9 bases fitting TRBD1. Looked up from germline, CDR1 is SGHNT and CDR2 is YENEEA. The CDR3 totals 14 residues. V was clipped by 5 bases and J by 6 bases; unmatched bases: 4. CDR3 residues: CASSMGQGAGELFF. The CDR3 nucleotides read TGTGCCAGCAGCATGGGACAGGGAGCCGGGGAGCTGTTTTTT.

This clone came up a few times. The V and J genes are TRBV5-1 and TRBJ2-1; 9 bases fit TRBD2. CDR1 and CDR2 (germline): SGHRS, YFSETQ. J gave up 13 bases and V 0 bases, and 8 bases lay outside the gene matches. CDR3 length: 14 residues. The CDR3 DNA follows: TGCGCCAGCAGCTTGGAGACCAAACTAGCGGGCCAGTTCTTC. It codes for CASSLETKLAGQFF.

Here the CDR3 DNA reads TGTGCCAGCAGTTACATCGCGGAAATGTACCAATTCTTC. Protein product: CASSYIAEMYQFF. The chain links TRBV6-5 to TRBJ2-1; D is uncertain. CDR1 is MNHEY, CDR2 SVGAGI, per germline. The CDR3 loop spans 13 amino acids. The germline V and J ends were trimmed by 2 bases and 16 bases, with 18 bases remaining between them.

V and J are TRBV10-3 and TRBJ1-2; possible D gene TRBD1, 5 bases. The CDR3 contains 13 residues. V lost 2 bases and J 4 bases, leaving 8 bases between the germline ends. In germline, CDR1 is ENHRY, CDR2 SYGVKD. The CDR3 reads CAISETGAYGYTF. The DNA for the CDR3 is TGTGCCATCAGTGAGACCGGGGCCTATGGCTACACCTTC.

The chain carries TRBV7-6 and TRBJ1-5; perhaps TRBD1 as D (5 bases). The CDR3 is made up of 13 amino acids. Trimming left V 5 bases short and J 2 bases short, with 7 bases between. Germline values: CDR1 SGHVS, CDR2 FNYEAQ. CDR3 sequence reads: CASSKGGNQPQHF. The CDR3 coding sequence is TGTGCCAGCAGCAAAGGGGGCAATCAGCCCCAGCATTTT.

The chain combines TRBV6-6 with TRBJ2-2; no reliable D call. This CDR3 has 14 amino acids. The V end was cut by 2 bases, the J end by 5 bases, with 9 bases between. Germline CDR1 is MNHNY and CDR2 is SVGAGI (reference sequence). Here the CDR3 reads CASSYVGSTGELFF. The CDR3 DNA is TGTGCCAGCAGTTACGTGGGGTCGACCGGGGAGCTGTTTTTT.

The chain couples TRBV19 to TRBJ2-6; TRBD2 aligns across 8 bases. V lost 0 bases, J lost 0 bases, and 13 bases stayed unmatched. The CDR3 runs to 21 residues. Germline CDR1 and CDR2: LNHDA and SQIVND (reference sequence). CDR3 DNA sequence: TGTGCCAGTAGTATAGATGCCCTTTCGCTAGCGGGCCACTCTGGGGCCAACGTCCTGACTTTC. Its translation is CASSIDALSLAGHSGANVLTF.

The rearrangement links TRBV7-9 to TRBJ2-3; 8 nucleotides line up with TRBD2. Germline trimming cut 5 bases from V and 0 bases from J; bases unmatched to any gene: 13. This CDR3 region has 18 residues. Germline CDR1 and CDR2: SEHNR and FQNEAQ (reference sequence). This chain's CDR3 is CASSPGLAGGFSTDTQYF. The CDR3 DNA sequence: TGTGCCAGCAGCCCCGGGCTAGCGGGCGGATTCAGCACAGATACGCAGTATTTT.

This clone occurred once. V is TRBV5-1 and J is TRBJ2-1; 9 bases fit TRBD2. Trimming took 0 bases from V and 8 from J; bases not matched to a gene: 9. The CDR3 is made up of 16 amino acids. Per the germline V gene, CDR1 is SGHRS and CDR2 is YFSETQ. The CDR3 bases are TGCGCCAGCAGCTTGGGAGCGGGGGGTTCCCACGATGAGCAGTTCTTC. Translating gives CASSLGAGGSHDEQFF. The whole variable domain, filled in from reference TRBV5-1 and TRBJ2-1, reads KAGVTQTPRYLIKTRGQQVTLSCSPISGHRSVSWYQQTPGQGLQFLFEYFSETQRNKGNFPGRFSGRQFSNSRSEMNVSTLELGDSALYLCASSLGAGGSHDEQFFGPGTRLTVL.

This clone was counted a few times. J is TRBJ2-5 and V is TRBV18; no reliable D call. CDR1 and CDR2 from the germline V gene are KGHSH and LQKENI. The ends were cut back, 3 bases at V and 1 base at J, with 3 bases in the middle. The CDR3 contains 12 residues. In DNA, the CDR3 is TGTGCCAGCTCACCGGTCCAAGAGACCCAGTACTTC. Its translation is CASSPVQETQYF.

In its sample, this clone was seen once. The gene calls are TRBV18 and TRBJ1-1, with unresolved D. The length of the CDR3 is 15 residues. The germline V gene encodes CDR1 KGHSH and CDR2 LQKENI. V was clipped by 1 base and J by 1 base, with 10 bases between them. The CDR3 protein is CASSPRQTQNTEAFF. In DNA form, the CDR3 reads TGTGCCAGCTCACCACGGCAAACACAGAACACTGAAGCTTTCTTT.

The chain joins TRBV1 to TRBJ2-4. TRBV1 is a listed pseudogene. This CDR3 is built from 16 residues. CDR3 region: CTSSQEGWGSINIQYF. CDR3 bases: TGCACCAGCAGCCAAGAAGGCTGGGGGAGTATTAACATTCAGTACTTC.

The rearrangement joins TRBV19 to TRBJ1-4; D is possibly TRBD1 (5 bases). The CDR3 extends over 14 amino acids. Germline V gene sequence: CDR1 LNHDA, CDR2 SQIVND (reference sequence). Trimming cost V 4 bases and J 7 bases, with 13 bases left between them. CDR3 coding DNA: TGTGCCAGTAGTACCGGACAATTAGGTGAAAAACTGTTTTTT. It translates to CASSTGQLGEKLFF.

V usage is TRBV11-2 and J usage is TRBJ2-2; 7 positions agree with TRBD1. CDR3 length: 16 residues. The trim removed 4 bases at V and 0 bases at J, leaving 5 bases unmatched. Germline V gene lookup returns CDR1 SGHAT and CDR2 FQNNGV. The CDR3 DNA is TGTGCCAGCAGCTCAGCCGGGACAGCGAACACCGGGGAGCTGTTTTTT. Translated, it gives CASSSAGTANTGELFF.